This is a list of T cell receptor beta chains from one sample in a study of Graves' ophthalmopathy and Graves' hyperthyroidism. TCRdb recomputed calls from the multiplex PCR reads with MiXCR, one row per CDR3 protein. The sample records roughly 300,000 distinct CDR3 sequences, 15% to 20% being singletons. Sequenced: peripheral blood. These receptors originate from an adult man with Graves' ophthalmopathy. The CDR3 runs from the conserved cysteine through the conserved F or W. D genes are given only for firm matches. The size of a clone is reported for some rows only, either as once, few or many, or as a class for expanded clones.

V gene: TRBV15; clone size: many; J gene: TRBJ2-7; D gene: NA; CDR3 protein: CATSRTSGPRDLQIEQYF; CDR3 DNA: TGTGCCACCAGCAGGACCTCAGGACCGAGAGACCTCCAGATCGAGCAGTACTTC
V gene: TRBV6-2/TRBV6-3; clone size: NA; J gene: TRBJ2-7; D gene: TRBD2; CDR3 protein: CATGLAGGPRDEQYF; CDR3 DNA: TGTGCCACCGGACTAGCGGGAGGGCCGCGGGACGAGCAGTACTTC
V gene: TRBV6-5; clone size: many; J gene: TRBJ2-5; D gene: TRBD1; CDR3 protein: CASSIDRGGETQYF; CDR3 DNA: TGTGCCAGCAGTATCGACAGGGGAGGTGAGACCCAGTACTTC
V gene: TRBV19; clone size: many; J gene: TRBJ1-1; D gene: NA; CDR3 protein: CASTSAVGTEAFF; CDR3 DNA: TGTGCCAGTACCTCGGCAGTGGGCACTGAAGCTTTCTTT
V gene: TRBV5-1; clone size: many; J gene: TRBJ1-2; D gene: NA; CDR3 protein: CASSSRGTDVSRYTF; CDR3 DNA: TGCGCCAGCAGCTCCCGAGGGACGGATGTTAGTCGCTACACCTTC
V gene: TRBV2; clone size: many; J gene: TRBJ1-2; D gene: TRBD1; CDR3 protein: CASSERDRGYGYTF; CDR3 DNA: TGTGCCAGCAGTGAGCGGGACAGGGGCTATGGCTACACCTTC
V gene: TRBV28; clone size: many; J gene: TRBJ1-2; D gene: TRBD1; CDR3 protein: CASSPTGAGGADYGYTF; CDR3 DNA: TGTGCCAGCAGTCCTACCGGTGCAGGGGGCGCGGACTATGGCTACACCTTC
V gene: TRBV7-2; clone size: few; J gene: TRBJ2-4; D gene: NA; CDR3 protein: CASSLAGEGARNIQYF; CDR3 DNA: TGTGCCAGCAGCTTAGCGGGGGAGGGGGCGCGAAACATTCAGTACTTC
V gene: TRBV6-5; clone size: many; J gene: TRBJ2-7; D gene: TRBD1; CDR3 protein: CASSSGQGGYEQYF; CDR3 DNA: TGTGCCAGCAGTTCGGGACAGGGGGGATACGAGCAGTACTTC
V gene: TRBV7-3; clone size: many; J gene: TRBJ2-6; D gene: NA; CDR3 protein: CASSLTSSGANVLTF; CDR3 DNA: TGTGCCAGCAGCTTAACGAGCTCTGGGGCCAACGTCCTGACTTTC
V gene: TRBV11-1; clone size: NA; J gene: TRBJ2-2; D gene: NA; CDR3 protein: CASFREATTNTGELFF; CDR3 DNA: TGTGCCAGCTTCAGGGAGGCCACCACGAACACCGGGGAGCTGTTTTTT
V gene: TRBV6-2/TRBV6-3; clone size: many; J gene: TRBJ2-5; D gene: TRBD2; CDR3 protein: CASSYPGGRAGGQETQYF; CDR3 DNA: TGTGCCAGCAGTTATCCGGGCGGGCGCGCGGGAGGCCAAGAGACCCAGTACTTC
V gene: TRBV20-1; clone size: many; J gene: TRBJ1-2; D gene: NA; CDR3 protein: CSAERRERHHGYTF; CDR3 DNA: TGCAGTGCTGAACGCAGGGAGAGGCATCATGGCTACACCTTC
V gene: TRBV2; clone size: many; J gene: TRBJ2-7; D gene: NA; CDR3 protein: CASTPRAGSYEQYF; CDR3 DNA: TGTGCCAGCACCCCAAGGGCAGGCTCCTACGAGCAGTACTTC
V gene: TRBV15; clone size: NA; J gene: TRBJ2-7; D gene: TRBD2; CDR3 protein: CATSSRTSGSGEQYF; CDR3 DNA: TGTGCCACCAGCAGCCGGACTAGCGGGAGTGGTGAGCAGTACTTC
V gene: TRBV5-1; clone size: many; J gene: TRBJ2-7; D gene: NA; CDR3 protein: CASSSDTRLDEQYF; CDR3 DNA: TGCGCCAGCAGCTCTGACACGAGATTGGACGAGCAGTACTTC
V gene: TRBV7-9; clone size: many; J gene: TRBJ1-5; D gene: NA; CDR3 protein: CASSRDVNQPQHF; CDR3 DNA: TGTGCCAGCAGCCGGGACGTAAATCAGCCCCAGCATTTT
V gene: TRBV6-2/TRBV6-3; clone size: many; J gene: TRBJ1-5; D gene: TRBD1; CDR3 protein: CASNEGGPQPQHF; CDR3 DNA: TGTGCCAGCAACGAAGGGGGCCCTCAGCCCCAGCATTTT
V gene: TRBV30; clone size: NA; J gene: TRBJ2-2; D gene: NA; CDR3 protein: CAWSTLAGELFF; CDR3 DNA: TGTGCCTGGAGTACCCTCGCCGGGGAGCTGTTTTTT
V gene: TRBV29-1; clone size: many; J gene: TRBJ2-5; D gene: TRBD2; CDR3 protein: CSVAGLAGEQETQYF; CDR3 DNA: TGCAGCGTTGCGGGACTAGCGGGGGAACAAGAGACCCAGTACTTC
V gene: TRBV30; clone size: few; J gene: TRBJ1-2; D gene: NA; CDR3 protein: CASSEAADGYTF; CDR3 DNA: TGTGCCTCGAGCGAGGCGGCTGATGGCTACACCTTC
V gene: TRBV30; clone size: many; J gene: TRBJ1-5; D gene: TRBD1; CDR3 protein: CAHGTGFDQPQHF; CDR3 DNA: TGTGCCCACGGGACAGGGTTCGATCAGCCCCAGCATTTT
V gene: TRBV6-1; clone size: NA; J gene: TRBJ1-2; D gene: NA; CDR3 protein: CASSMDGSYGYNF; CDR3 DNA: TGTGCCAGCAGTATGGACGGGAGCTATGGCTACAACTTC
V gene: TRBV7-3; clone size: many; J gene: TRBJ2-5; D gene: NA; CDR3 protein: CASSKSRFQETQYF; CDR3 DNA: TGTGCCAGCAGCAAAAGCCGGTTCCAAGAGACCCAGTACTTC
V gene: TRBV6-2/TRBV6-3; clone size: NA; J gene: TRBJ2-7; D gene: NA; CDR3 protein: CASSYSPRSNEQYF; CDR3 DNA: TGTGCCAGCAGTTACTCGCCGAGGTCCAACGAGCAGTACTTC
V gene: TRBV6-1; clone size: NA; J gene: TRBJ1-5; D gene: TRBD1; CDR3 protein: CASTGTGFSNQPQHF; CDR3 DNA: TGTGCCAGCACGGGGACAGGATTTAGCAATCAGCCCCAGCATTTT
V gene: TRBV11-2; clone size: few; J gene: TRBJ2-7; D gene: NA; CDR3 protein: CASRRVGSGHYEQYF; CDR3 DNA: TGTGCCAGCAGGAGAGTCGGCTCCGGGCACTACGAGCAGTACTTC
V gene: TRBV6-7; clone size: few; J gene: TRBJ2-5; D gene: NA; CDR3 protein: CASIHTERAYQETQYF; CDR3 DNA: TGTGCCAGCATTCATACGGAAAGGGCGTACCAAGAGACCCAGTACTTC
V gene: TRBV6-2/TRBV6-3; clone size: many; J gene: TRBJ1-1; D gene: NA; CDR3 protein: CASSPRRHLNTEAFF; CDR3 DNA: TGTGCCAGCAGTCCTAGACGACATTTGAACACTGAAGCTTTCTTT
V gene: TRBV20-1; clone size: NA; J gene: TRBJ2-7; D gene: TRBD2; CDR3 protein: CSASPQGLAGGAYEQYF; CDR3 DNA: TGCAGTGCTAGCCCGCAGGGACTAGCGGGAGGGGCCTACGAGCAGTACTTC
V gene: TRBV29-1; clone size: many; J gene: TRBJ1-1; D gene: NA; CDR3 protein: CSVSVPNTEAFF; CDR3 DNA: TGCAGCGTCTCCGTTCCGAACACTGAAGCTTTCTTT
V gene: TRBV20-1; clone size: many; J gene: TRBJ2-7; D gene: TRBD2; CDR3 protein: CSAILAGTSYEQYF; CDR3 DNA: TGCAGTGCAATCCTAGCGGGCACCTCCTACGAGCAGTACTTC
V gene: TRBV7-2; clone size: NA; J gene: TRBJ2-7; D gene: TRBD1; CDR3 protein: CASSQDRTLSYEQYF; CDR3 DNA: TGTGCCAGCAGTCAGGACAGGACCCTCTCCTACGAGCAGTACTTC
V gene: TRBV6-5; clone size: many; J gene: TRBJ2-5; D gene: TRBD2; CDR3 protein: CASSFGLAEETQYF; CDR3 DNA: TGTGCCAGCAGTTTTGGACTAGCGGAAGAGACCCAGTACTTC
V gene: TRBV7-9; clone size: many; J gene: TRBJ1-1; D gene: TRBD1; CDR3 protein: CASSYRGADTEAFF; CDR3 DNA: TGTGCCAGCAGCTACAGGGGGGCTGACACTGAAGCTTTCTTT
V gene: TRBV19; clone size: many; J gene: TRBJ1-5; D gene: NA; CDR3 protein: CASSPRRGGQPQHF; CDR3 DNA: TGTGCCAGTAGTCCCCGACGGGGAGGTCAGCCCCAGCATTTT
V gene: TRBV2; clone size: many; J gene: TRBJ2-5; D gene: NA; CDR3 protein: CASSDWGRGETQYF; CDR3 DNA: TGTGCCAGCAGTGACTGGGGGCGCGGAGAGACCCAGTACTTC
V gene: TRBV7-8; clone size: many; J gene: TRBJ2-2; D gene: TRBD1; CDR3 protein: CASSWDRDRVNTGELFF; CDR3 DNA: TGTGCCAGCAGCTGGGACCGGGACAGGGTAAACACCGGGGAGCTGTTTTTT
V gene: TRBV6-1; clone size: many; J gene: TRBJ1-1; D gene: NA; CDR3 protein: CASSPTATEAFF; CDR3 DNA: TGTGCCAGCAGTCCCACGGCCACTGAAGCTTTCTTT
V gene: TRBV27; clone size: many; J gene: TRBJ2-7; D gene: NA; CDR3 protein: CASSLYTGYSYEQYF; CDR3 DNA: TGTGCCAGCAGTTTATACACAGGATACTCCTACGAGCAGTACTTC
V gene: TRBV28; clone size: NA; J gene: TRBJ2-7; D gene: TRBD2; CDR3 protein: CASKVAGGAYEQYF; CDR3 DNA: TGTGCCAGCAAGGTAGCGGGAGGAGCCTACGAGCAGTACTTC
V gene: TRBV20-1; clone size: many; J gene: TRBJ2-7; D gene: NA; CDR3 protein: CSARDPKDSYEQYF; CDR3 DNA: TGCAGTGCTAGAGATCCCAAGGACTCCTACGAGCAGTACTTC
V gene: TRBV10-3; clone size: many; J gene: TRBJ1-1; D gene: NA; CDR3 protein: CAISGPPQSTEAFF; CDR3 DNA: TGTGCCATCAGTGGTCCGCCCCAGAGCACTGAAGCTTTCTTT
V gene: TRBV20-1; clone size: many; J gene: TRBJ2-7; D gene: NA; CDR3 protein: CSAREGMSSYEQYF; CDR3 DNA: TGCAGTGCTAGGGAGGGAATGAGCTCCTACGAGCAGTACTTC
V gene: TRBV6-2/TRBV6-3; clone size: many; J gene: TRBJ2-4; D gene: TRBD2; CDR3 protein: CASSQLAGSNIQYF; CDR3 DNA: TGTGCCAGCAGTCAACTAGCGGGGAGCAACATTCAGTACTTC
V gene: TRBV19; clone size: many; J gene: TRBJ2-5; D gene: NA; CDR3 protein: CASSPQDIGQETQYF; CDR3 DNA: TGTGCCAGTAGTCCTCAGGACATCGGGCAAGAGACCCAGTACTTC